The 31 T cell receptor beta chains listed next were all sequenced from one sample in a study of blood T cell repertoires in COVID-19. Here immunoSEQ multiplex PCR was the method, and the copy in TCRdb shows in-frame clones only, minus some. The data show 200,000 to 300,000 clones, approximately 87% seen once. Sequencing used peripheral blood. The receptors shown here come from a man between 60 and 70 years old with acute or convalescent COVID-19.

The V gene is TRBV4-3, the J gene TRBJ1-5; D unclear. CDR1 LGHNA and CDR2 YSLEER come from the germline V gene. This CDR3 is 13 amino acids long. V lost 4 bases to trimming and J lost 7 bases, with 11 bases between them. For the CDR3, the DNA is TGCGCCAGCAGCCTCGGGATCGAACAGCCCCAGCATTTT. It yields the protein CASSLGIEQPQHF.

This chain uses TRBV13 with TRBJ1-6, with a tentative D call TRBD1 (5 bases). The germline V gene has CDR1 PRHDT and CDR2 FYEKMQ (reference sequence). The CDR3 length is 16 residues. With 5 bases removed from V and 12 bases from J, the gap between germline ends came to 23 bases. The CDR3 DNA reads TGTGCCAGCAGCCCCCGGCGGGGGGTGGGAATGAGACCCCTCCACTTT. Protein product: CASSPRRGVGMRPLHF.

CDR3 sequence reads: CSVVRSYNEQFF. CDR3 DNA sequence: TGCAGCGTTGTTCGCAGCTACAATGAGCAGTTCTTC. The rearrangement links TRBV29-1 to TRBJ2-1; D remains unclear. Germline CDR1 is SQVTM and CDR2 is ANQGSEA. The V and J ends lost 4 bases and 3 bases respectively, with 7 bases between them. The CDR3 consists of 12 residues.

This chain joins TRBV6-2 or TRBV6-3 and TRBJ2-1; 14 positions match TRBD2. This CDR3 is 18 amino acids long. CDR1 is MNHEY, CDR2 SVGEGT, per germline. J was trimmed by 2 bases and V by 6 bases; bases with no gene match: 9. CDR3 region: CASSQGTSGSRPYNEQFF. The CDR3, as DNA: TGTGCCAGCAGCCAAGGGACTAGCGGGAGCCGACCCTACAATGAGCAGTTCTTC.

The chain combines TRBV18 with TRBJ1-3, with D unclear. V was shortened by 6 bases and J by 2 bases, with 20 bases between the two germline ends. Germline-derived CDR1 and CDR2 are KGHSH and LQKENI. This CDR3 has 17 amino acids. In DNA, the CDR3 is TGTGCCAGCTCTCGTCCGGGGTCCGGAGGGACTGGAAACACCATATATTTT. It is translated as CASSRPGSGGTGNTIYF.

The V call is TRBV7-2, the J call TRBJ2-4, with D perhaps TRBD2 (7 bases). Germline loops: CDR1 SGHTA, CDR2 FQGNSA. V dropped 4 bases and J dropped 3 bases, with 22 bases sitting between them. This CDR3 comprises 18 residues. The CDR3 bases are TGTGCCAGCAGCTCGCAGCCCGGGGGGCGCACAGGCAAAAACATTCAGTACTTC. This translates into CASSSQPGGRTGKNIQYF. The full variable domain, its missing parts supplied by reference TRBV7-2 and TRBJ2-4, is GAGVSQSPSNKVTEKGKDVELRCDPISGHTALYWYRQSLGQGLEFLIYFQGNSAPDKSGLPSDRFSAERTGGSVSTLTIQRTQQEDSAVYLCASSSQPGGRTGKNIQYFGAGTRLSVL.

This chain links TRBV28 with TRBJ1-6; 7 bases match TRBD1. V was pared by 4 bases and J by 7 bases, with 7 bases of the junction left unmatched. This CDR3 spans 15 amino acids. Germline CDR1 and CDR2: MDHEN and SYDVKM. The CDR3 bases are TGTGCCAGCAGTTCTAGGGGGCGTTGGAATTCACCCCTCCACTTT. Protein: CASSSRGRWNSPLHF.

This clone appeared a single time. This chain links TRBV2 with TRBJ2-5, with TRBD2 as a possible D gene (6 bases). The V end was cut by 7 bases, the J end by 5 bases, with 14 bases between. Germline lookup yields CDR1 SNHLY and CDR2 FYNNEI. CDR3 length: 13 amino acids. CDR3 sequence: CASTRGMGETQYF. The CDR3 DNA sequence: TGTGCCAGCACGCGGGGAATGGGGGAGACCCAGTACTTC. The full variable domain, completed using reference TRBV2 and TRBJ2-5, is EPEVTQTPSHQVTQMGQEVILRCVPISNHLYFYWYRQILGQKVEFLVSFYNNEISEKSEIFDDQFSVERPDGSNFTLKIRSTKLEDSAMYFCASTRGMGETQYFGPGTRLLVL.

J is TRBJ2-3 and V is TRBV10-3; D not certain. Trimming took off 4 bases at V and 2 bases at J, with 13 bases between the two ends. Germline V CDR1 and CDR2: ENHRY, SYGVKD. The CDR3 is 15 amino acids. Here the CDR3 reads CAISAPERSTDTQYF. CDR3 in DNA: TGTGCCATCAGTGCCCCGGAGCGCTCCACAGATACGCAGTATTTT.

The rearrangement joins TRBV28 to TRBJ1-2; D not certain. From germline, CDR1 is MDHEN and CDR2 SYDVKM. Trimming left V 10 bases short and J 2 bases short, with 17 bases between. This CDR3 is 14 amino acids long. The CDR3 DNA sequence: TGTGCCACCCCCCGTAGAGGGTCCAACTATGGCTACACCTTC. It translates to CATPRRGSNYGYTF.

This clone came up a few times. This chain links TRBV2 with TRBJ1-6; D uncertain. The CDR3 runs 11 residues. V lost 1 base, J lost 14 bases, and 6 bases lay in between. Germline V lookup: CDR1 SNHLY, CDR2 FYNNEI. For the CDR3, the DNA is TGTGCCAGCAGTGAAGAGGAGGCCCTCCACTTT. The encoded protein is CASSEEEALHF.

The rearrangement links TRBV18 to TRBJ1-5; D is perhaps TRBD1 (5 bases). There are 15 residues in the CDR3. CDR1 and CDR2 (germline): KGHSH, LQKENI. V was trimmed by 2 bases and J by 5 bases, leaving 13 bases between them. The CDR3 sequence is CASSPEQGGDQPQHF. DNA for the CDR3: TGTGCCAGCTCACCAGAGCAGGGAGGCGATCAGCCCCAGCATTTT. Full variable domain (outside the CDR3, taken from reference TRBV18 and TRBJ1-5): NAGVMQNPRHLVRRRGQEARLRCSPMKGHSHVYWYRQLPEEGLKFMVYLQKENIIDESGMPKERFSAEFPKEGPSILRIQQVVRGDSAAYFCASSPEQGGDQPQHFGDGTRLSIL.

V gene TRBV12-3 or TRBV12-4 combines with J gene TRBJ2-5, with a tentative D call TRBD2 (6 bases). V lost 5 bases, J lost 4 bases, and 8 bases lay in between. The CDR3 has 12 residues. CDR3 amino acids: CASSPGVETQYF. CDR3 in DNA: TGTGCCAGCAGTCCGGGGGTAGAGACCCAGTACTTC.

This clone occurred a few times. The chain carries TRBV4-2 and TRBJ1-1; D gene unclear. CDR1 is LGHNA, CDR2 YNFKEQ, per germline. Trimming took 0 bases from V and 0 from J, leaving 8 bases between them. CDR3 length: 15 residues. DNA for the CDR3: TGTGCCAGCAGCCAAGACGTGGCAGTGAACACTGAAGCTTTCTTT. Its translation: CASSQDVAVNTEAFF.

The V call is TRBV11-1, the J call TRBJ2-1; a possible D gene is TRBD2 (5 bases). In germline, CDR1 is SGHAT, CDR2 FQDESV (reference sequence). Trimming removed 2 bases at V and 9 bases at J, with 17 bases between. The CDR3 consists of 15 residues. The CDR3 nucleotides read TGTGCCAGCAGCTTATTCAGCAGACTAACGGGTGAGCAGTTCTTC. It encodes CASSLFSRLTGEQFF.

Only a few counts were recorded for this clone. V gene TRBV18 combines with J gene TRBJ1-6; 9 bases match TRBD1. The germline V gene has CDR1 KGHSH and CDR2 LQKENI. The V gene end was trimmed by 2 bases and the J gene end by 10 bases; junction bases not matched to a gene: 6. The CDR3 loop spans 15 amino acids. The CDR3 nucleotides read TGTGCCAGCTCACCAACCGGACAGGGGAACTCACCCCTCCACTTT. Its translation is CASSPTGQGNSPLHF.

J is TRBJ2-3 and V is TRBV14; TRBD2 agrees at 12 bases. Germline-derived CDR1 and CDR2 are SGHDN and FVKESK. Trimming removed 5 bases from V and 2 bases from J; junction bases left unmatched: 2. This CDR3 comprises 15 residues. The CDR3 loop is CASSGLAGFTDTQYF. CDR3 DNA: TGTGCCAGCAGCGGACTAGCGGGATTCACAGATACGCAGTATTTT.

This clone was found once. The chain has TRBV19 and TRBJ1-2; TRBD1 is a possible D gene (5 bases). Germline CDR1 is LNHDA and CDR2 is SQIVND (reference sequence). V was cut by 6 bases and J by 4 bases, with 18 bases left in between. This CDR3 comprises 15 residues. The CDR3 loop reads CASRIEEGISYGYTF. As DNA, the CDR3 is TGTGCCAGTAGGATCGAGGAGGGGATTAGCTATGGCTACACCTTC.

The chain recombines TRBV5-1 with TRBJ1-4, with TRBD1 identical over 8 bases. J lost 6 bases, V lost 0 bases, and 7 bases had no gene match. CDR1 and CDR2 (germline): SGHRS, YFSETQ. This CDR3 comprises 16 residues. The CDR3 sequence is CASSLAVLDRDEKLFF. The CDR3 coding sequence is TGCGCCAGCAGCTTGGCAGTTTTGGACAGGGATGAAAAACTGTTTTTT.

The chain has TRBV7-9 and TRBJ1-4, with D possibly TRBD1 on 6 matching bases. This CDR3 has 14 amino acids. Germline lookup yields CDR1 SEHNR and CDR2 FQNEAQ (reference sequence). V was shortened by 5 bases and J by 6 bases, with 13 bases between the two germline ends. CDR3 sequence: CASSPSQGHEKLFF. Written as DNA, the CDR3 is TGTGCCAGCAGCCCCAGCCAGGGGCATGAAAAACTGTTTTTT.

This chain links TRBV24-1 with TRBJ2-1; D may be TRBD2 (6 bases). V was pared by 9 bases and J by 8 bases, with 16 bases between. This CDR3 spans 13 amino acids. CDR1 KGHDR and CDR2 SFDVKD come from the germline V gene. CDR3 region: CATAGGGFDEQFF. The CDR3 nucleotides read TGTGCCACCGCCGGGGGAGGATTCGATGAGCAGTTCTTC.

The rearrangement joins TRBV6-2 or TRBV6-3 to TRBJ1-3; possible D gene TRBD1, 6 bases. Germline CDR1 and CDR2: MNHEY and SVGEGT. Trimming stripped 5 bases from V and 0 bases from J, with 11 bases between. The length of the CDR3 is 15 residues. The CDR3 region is CASSLRTASGNTIYF. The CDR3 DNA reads TGTGCCAGCAGTCTTAGGACAGCCTCTGGAAACACCATATATTTT.

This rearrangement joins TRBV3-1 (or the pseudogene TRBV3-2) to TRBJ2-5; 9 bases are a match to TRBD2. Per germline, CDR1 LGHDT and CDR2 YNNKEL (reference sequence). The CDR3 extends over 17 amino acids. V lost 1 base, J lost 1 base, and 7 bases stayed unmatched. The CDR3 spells CASSQVRLAAAQETQYF. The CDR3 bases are TGTGCCAGCAGCCAAGTTAGACTAGCGGCAGCCCAAGAGACCCAGTACTTC.

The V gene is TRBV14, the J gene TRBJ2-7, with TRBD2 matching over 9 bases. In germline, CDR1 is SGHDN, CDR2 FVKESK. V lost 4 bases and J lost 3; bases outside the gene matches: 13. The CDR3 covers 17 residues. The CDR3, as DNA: TGTGCCAGCAGCCCCCTCGTTAGGAGTAGCGGGAGCTACGAGCAGTACTTC. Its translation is CASSPLVRSSGSYEQYF.

The chain's CDR3 is CASSHRQGGYTEKLFF. The CDR3 DNA reads TGTGCCAGCAGCCACCGACAGGGGGGTTATACGGAAAAACTGTTTTTT. The chain couples TRBV3-1 (or the pseudogene TRBV3-2) to TRBJ1-4; TRBD1 matches 9 bases. The V gene's germline CDR1 is LGHDT and CDR2 YNNKEL (reference sequence). This CDR3 spans 16 amino acids. The V segment lost 3 bases and the J segment 8 bases; nucleotides outside the gene matches: 10.

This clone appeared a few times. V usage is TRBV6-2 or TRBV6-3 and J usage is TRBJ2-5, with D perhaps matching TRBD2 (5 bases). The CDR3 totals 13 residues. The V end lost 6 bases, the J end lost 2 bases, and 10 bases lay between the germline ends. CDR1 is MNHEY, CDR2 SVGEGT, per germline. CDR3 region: CASRPWEQETQYF. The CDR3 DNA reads TGTGCCAGCAGGCCTTGGGAGCAAGAGACCCAGTACTTC.

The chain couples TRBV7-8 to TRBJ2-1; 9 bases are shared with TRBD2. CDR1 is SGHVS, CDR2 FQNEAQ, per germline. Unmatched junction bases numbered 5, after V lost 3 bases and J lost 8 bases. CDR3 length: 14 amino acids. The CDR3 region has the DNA TGTGCCAGCAGCTTTGGGCTAGCGGGATATGAGCAGTTCTTC. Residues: CASSFGLAGYEQFF. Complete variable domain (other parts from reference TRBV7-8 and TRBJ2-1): GAGVSQSPRYKVAKRGQDVALRCDPISGHVSLFWYQQALGQGPEFLTYFQNEAQLDKSGLPSDRFFAERPEGSVSTLKIQRTQQEDSAVYLCASSFGLAGYEQFFGPGTRLTVL.

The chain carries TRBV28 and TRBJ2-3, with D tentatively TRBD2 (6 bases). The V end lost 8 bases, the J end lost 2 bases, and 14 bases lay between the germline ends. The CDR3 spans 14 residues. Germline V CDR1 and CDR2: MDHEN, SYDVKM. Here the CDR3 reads CASGDSGHTDTQYF. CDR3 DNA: TGTGCCAGCGGTGATAGCGGCCACACAGATACGCAGTATTTT.

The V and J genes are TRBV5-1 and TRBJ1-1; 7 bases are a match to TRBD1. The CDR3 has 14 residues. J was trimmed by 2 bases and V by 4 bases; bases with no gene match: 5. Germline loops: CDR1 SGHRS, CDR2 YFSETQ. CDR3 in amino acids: CASSPGTVNTEAFF. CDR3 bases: TGCGCCAGCAGCCCTGGGACAGTTAACACTGAAGCTTTCTTT.

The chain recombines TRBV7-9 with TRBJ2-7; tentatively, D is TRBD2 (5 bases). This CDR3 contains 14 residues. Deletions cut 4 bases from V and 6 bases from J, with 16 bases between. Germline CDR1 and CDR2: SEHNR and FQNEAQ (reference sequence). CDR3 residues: CASSYSLEYSEQYF. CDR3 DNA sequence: TGTGCCAGCAGCTACTCACTAGAGTACAGCGAGCAGTACTTC.

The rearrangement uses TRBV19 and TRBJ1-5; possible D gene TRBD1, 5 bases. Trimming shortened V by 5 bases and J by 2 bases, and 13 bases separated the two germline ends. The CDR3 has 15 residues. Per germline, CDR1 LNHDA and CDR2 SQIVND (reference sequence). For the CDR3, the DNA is TGTGCCAGTAGTCCCCGACAGAATGGCAATCAGCCCCAGCATTTT. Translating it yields CASSPRQNGNQPQHF.